A single sample is the source of the 21 T cell receptor beta chains below, sequenced in a study of T cell responses to AZD1222 COVID-19 vaccine. Sequenced by immunoSEQ multiplex PCR; TCRdb stores in-frame clones only, minus some. The sample consists of approximately 110,000 clones, 70% to 90% of them appearing once. Sample: peripheral blood, taken on day 0 of AZD1222 vaccination. The receptors were sampled from an adult in good health.

The chain uses TRBV11-2 and TRBJ1-6; the D gene is possibly TRBD1 (5 bases). Germline CDR1 SGHAT, CDR2 FQNNGV. This CDR3 is 16 amino acids long. V was cut by 2 bases and J by 7 bases, with 15 bases left in between. The CDR3, as DNA: TGTGCCAGCAGCTTACTGGGGCAGGTTGGGAATTCACCCCTCCACTTT. It specifies CASSLLGQVGNSPLHF.

This clone was observed once. The chain is built from TRBV6-1 and TRBJ2-1; D perhaps matches TRBD1 (6 bases). The CDR3 runs 14 residues. Trimming shortened V by 3 bases and J by 1 base, and 7 bases separated the two germline ends. Germline loops: CDR1 MNHNS, CDR2 SASEGT. The CDR3 nucleotides are TGTGCCAGCAGTGACAGGGGTTCCTACAATGAGCAGTTCTTC. It translates to CASSDRGSYNEQFF.

This chain links TRBV3-1 (or the pseudogene TRBV3-2) with TRBJ1-5; 9 bases align to TRBD1. V shed 1 base, J shed 6 bases, and the junction held 7 bases outside the gene matches. Germline loops: CDR1 LGHDT, CDR2 YNNKEL (reference sequence). The CDR3 is 16 amino acids. Here the CDR3 DNA reads TGTGCCAGCAGCCAAGGCTTACAGGGGGCGGGTCAGCCCCAGCATTTT. Its protein is CASSQGLQGAGQPQHF.

J is TRBJ1-1 and V is TRBV28; D is undetermined. Germline CDR1 reads MDHEN; CDR2 reads SYDVKM. CDR3 length: 12 residues. V was pared by 5 bases and J by 10 bases, with 14 bases between. CDR3 loop: CASSPRVTGAFF. CDR3 DNA: TGTGCCAGCAGTCCGAGGGTTACGGGAGCTTTCTTT.

Here the CDR3 reads CASSIDRSTGELFF. CDR3 nucleotides: TGTGCCAGTAGTATCGACAGATCCACCGGGGAGCTGTTTTTT. V gene TRBV19 combines with J gene TRBJ2-2; D might be TRBD1 (5 bases). Trimming removed 3 bases at V and 4 bases at J, with 9 bases between. The CDR3 spans 14 residues. Germline V CDR1 and CDR2: LNHDA, SQIVND (reference sequence).

The chain joins TRBV20-1 to TRBJ2-5; TRBD1 agrees at 10 bases. Germline assignment: CDR1 DFQATT and CDR2 SNEGSKA (reference sequence). V shed 3 bases and J 0 bases; nucleotides not matched to a gene: 16. The CDR3 consists of 19 residues. CDR3 DNA: TGCAGTGCTAGTTACCCACTTTTGGGACAGGGGTTGTACCAAGAGACCCAGTACTTC. Its protein product is CSASYPLLGQGLYQETQYF.

The V and J genes are TRBV5-4 and TRBJ1-1; 7 nucleotides line up with TRBD1. Germline-derived CDR1 and CDR2 are SGHNT and YYREEE (reference sequence). Trimming cost V 4 bases and J 5 bases; bases outside gene matches: 8. The CDR3 totals 14 residues. CDR3 nucleotides: TGTGCCAGCAGCCCCGGGAGGGGGCGGACTGAAGCTTTCTTT. Translated, it gives CASSPGRGRTEAFF.

The chain combines TRBV6-1 with TRBJ1-6; D not certain. The CDR3 length is 16 residues. Per germline, CDR1 MNHNS and CDR2 SASEGT. Trimming pared 8 bases from V and 7 bases from J, leaving 21 bases between. CDR3 sequence reads: CASGEESPLPNSPLHF. In DNA, the CDR3 is TGTGCCAGCGGGGAAGAGAGTCCTTTACCGAATTCACCCCTCCACTTT.

V usage is TRBV2 and J usage is TRBJ2-7; possibly TRBD1 for D (5 bases). Germline assignment: CDR1 SNHLY and CDR2 FYNNEI. The CDR3 contains 13 residues. V shed 2 bases and J shed 2 bases, with 7 bases lying between them. The CDR3 loop reads CASSESRAYEQYF. The DNA for the CDR3 is TGTGCCAGCAGTGAAAGCAGGGCCTACGAGCAGTACTTC.

This clone turned up a few times. The gene calls are TRBV7-9 and TRBJ2-7; perhaps TRBD2 as D (5 bases). The CDR3 length is 14 residues. The germline V gene encodes CDR1 SEHNR and CDR2 FQNEAQ (reference sequence). V dropped 0 bases and J dropped 3 bases, with 9 bases sitting between them. The CDR3 loop is CASSLAGDYYEQYF. The CDR3 region has the DNA TGTGCCAGCAGCTTAGCGGGAGATTACTACGAGCAGTACTTC.

The rearrangement uses TRBV9 and TRBJ1-4; TRBD1 might be the D (6 bases). Trimming left V 0 bases short and J 3 bases short, with 12 bases between. CDR1 is SGDLS, CDR2 YYNGEE, per germline. The CDR3 is 16 amino acids. The CDR3 DNA reads TGTGCCAGCAGCGTAGGACAGGCCACGGCTAATGAAAAACTGTTTTTT. Encoded protein: CASSVGQATANEKLFF.

This chain uses TRBV5-6 with TRBJ1-1, with a tentative D call TRBD1 (6 bases). The CDR3 runs 18 residues. V was pared by 5 bases and J by 5 bases, with 28 bases between. CDR1 and CDR2 (germline): SGHDT, YYEEEE. The CDR3 sequence is CASRAWGQAGTWGTEAFF. In DNA form, the CDR3 reads TGTGCCAGCAGAGCTTGGGGGCAAGCCGGGACTTGGGGGACTGAAGCTTTCTTT.

The J gene is TRBJ1-2, the V gene TRBV11-2; tentatively, D is TRBD1 (5 bases). Trimming took off 1 base at V and 6 bases at J, with 12 bases between the two ends. Germline CDR1 and CDR2: SGHAT and FQNNGV. CDR3 size: 14 residues. The CDR3 coding sequence is TGTGCCAGCAGCTTAGCCGGGCAGGGCCATGGCTACACCTTC. Translation gives CASSLAGQGHGYTF.

The gene calls are TRBV6-5 and TRBJ2-7, with D perhaps matching TRBD2 (7 bases). Trimming shortened V by 2 bases and J by 4 bases, and 15 bases separated the two germline ends. Germline loops: CDR1 MNHEY, CDR2 SVGAGI. The CDR3 extends over 15 amino acids. CDR3 region: CASSYRGAGGYEQYF. Here the CDR3 DNA reads TGTGCCAGCAGTTACCGGGGGGCCGGGGGGTACGAGCAGTACTTC.

The chain is built from TRBV6-5 and TRBJ1-1; 9 nucleotides match TRBD1. The CDR3 is made up of 14 amino acids. Germline CDR1 and CDR2: MNHEY and SVGAGI. V was pared by 6 bases and J by 6 bases, with 8 bases of the junction left unmatched. CDR3 loop: CASSEGQGLPEAFF. The DNA of the CDR3 is TGTGCCAGCAGCGAGGGACAGGGACTTCCTGAAGCTTTCTTT.

This rearrangement joins TRBV7-9 to TRBJ1-5; perhaps TRBD1 as D (6 bases). CDR1 is SEHNR and CDR2 is FQNEAQ in the germline V gene (reference sequence). The CDR3 contains 18 residues. The CDR3 coding sequence is TGTGCAGACGGACTCAGCTTAGAGGGGGTATCTAGCAATCAGCCCCAGCATTTT. Its protein product is CADGLSLEGVSSNQPQHF.

The chain employs TRBV7-8 and TRBJ2-7; tentatively, D is TRBD2 (6 bases). V was shortened by 7 bases and J by 2 bases, with 15 bases between the two germline ends. The CDR3 spans 14 residues. From germline, CDR1 is SGHVS and CDR2 FQNEAQ. DNA of the CDR3: TGTGCCAGCACCAATATGGGGAGGACCTACGAGCAGTACTTC. Amino acid sequence: CASTNMGRTYEQYF. The variable domain in full, with the rest retrieved from reference TRBV7-8 and TRBJ2-7, is GAGVSQSPRYKVAKRGQDVALRCDPISGHVSLFWYQQALGQGPEFLTYFQNEAQLDKSGLPSDRFFAERPEGSVSTLKIQRTQQEDSAVYLCASTNMGRTYEQYFGPGTRLTVT.

The V call is TRBV24-1, the J call TRBJ1-1; 9 bases are shared with TRBD1. The CDR3 runs to 17 residues. J gave up 8 bases and V 4 bases, and 16 bases lay outside the gene matches. Germline loops: CDR1 KGHDR, CDR2 SFDVKD. CDR3 nucleotide sequence: TGTGCCACCAGTGACCACCCACAGGGGGCGGGCAAAGCGGAAGCTTTCTTT. Its translation is CATSDHPQGAGKAEAFF.

The rearrangement links TRBV21-1 to TRBJ2-7. TRBV21-1 is listed as a pseudogene. The CDR3 loop spans 16 amino acids. For the CDR3, the DNA is TGTGCCAGCAGCAATAGGGCCACGGCAGGAGTCCACGAGCAGTACTTC. Its translation is CASSNRATAGVHEQYF.

This clone was seen only once. The chain is built from TRBV9 and TRBJ2-7; D perhaps matches TRBD2 (6 bases). Germline CDR1 is SGDLS and CDR2 is YYNGEE. The CDR3 totals 15 residues. V was shortened by 5 bases and J by 0 bases, with 15 bases between the two germline ends. The CDR3 loop reads CASSTSPGDSYEQYF. As DNA, the CDR3 is TGTGCCAGCAGTACATCCCCGGGGGACTCCTACGAGCAGTACTTC.

The chain combines TRBV6-1 with TRBJ1-6, with a tentative D call TRBD1 (6 bases). Germline CDR1 reads MNHNS; CDR2 reads SASEGT. The CDR3 is 15 amino acids. V was cut by 7 bases and J by 8 bases, with 18 bases left in between. The DNA for the CDR3 is TGTGCCAGCAATTCGCCAGGGGCAGGAGATTCACCCCTCCACTTT. Amino acids: CASNSPGAGDSPLHF.